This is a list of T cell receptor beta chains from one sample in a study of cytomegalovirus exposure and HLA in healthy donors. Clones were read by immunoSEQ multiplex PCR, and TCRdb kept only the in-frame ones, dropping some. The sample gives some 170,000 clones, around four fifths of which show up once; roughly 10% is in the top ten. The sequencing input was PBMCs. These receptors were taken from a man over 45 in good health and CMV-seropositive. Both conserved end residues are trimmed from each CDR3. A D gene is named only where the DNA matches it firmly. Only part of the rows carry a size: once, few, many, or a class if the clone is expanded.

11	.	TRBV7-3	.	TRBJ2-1	ASSLTRIDEQF
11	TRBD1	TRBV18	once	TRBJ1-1	ASSSGTDTEAF
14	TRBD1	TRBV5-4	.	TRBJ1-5	ASSWGTGQSNQPQH
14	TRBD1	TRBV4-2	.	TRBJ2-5	ASSQDDRGGGETQY
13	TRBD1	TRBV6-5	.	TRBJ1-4	ASSYRGTGWEKLF
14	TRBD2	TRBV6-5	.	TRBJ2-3	ASSYSRTSYTDTQY
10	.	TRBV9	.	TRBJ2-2	ASSTRQGELF
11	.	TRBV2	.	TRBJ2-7	ASSPDSPYEQY
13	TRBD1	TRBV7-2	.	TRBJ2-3	ASSPGQTTPSRSI
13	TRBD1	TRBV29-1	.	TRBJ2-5	SVDPGQGFQETQY
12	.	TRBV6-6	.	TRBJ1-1	ASSQAGTRAEAF
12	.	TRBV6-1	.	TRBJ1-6	ASRVGTAREPLH
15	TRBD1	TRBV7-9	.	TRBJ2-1	SSSPRSRDRGYNEQF
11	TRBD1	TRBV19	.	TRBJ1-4	ASRNRGHEKLF
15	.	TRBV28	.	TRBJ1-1	ASSRGVGHLMNTEAF
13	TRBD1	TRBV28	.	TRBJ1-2	ASSRDRGLNYGYT
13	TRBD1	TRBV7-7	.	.	ASSPGQGGGYEQY
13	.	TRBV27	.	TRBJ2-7	ASSSGIAGGYEQY
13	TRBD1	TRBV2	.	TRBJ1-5	ASSGGQGFSQPQH
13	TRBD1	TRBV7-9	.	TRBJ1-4	ASSSGTATNEKLF
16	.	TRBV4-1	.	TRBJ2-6	ASSQDSRVRSGANGLT
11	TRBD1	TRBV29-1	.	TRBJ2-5	SGGQGSGETQY
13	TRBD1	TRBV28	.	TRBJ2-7	ASSLATGVSYEQY
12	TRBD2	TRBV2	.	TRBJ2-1	ASSNSGRANEQF
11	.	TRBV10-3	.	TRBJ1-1	AIRVREDTEAF
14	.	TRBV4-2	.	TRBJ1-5	ASSHLGGGENQPQH
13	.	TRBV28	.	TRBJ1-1	ASSSYRTWDTEAF
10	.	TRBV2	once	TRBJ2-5	ASSEIIETQY
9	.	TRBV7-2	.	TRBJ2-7	ASSLGVEQY
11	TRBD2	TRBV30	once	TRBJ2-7	AWGLAGVNEQY
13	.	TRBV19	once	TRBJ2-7	ASSQGSVGPYEQY
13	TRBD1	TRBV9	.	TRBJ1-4	ASSVVGTGNEKLF
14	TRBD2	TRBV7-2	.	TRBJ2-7	ASSWGLAGDLYEQY
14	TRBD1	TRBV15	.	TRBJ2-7	ATSRSRTGGSYEQY
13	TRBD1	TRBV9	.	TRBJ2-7	ASSATGTGFHEQY
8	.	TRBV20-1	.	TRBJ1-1	SARGSEAF
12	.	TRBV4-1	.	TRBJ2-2	ASSVDRNTGELF
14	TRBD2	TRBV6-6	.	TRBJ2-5	ASSPGLAGDQETQY
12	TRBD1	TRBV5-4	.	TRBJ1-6	ASSLAQGDSPLH
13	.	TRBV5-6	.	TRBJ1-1	ASKETGPMNTEAF
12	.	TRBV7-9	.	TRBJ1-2	ASSLGVGVGGYT
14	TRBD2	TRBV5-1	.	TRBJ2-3	ASSGGTSGGTDTQY
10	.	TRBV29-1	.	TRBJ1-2	SVVKGEGGYT
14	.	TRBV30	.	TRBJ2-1	AWSRLGQGSYNEQF
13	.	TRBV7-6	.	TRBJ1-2	ASSRGGTTNYGYT